What follows are 21 T cell receptor beta chains derived from one specimen sequenced in a study of cytomegalovirus exposure and HLA in healthy donors. The table came from immunoSEQ multiplex PCR; TCRdb's copy has only in-frame clones and leaves some out. The table shows some 200,000 clones, with approximately 82% occurring only once. The sample taken for sequencing was PBMCs. Receptor source: a woman aged 25-40 years in good health and CMV-seropositive.

The rearrangement joins TRBV19 to TRBJ2-6; 7 positions agree with TRBD1. V lost 1 base to trimming and J lost 1 base; unmatched junction nucleotides: 4. The V gene's germline CDR1 is LNHDA and CDR2 SQIVND (reference sequence). The CDR3 is made up of 17 amino acids. The CDR3 sequence: CASSIGQGVSGANVLTF. Written as DNA, the CDR3 is TGTGCCAGTAGTATAGGTCAGGGGGTGTCTGGGGCCAACGTCCTGACTTTC.

The CDR3 protein is CASSWIPGLAGGGYEQFF. CDR3 sequence (DNA): TGTGCCAGCAGCTGGATACCGGGACTAGCGGGAGGAGGGTATGAGCAGTTCTTC. The chain links TRBV11-2 to TRBJ2-1; 15 bases agree with TRBD2. The CDR3 length is 18 residues. After removal of 4 bases from V and 8 bases from J, the junction contained 12 bases not matched to a gene. The germline V gene encodes CDR1 SGHAT and CDR2 FQNNGV.

This rearrangement joins TRBV6-1 to TRBJ2-7, with D possibly being TRBD1 (5 bases). The germline V and J ends were trimmed by 2 bases and 0 bases, with 11 bases remaining between them. Germline CDR1 reads MNHNS; CDR2 reads SASEGT. This CDR3 region has 15 residues. The CDR3 bases are TGTGCCAGCAGTGAACCAGGGTCCGTCTCCTACGAGCAGTACTTC. This gives the protein CASSEPGSVSYEQYF.

The DNA for the CDR3 is TGTGCCAGCAGCCCCGACAGAAGTTTCATCTACGAGCAGTACTTC. This sequence encodes CASSPDRSFIYEQYF. The V and J genes are TRBV7-3 and TRBJ2-7; possible D gene TRBD1, 5 bases. The germline V gene has CDR1 SGHTA and CDR2 FQGTGA. V was pared by 5 bases and J by 3 bases, with 17 bases between. The CDR3 has 15 residues.

The chain recombines TRBV5-4 with TRBJ2-7; 7 nucleotides match TRBD1. Germline V lookup: CDR1 SGHNT, CDR2 YYREEE (reference sequence). The CDR3 spans 15 residues. V dropped 4 bases and J dropped 0; count of bases not matched to a gene: 7. The CDR3 bases are TGTGCCAGCAGCCCAGGACAGGCTAACTCCTACGAGCAGTACTTC. Translating gives CASSPGQANSYEQYF.

This clone was seen only once. The rearrangement joins TRBV29-1 to TRBJ2-1; D call uncertain. Germline V gives CDR1 SQVTM, CDR2 ANQGSEA. Trimming left V 7 bases short and J 4 bases short, with 17 bases between. The CDR3 spans 14 residues. CDR3 amino acids: CSGFRGDLYNEQFF. The CDR3 bases are TGCAGCGGCTTTAGAGGAGACTTGTACAATGAGCAGTTCTTC.

V gene TRBV6-6 combines with J gene TRBJ2-1; TRBD2 is a possible D gene (5 bases). V lost 5 bases to trimming and J lost 6 bases, with 17 bases between them. CDR1 and CDR2 from the germline V gene are MNHNY and SVGAGI (reference sequence). This CDR3 is built from 15 residues. Here the CDR3 reads CASSRSSTSANEQFF. The CDR3 DNA reads TGTGCCAGCAGTCGATCGAGCACTAGTGCCAATGAGCAGTTCTTC.

The CDR3 loop reads CASSPYGGDTEAFF. The CDR3 DNA reads TGTGCCAGCTCACCATATGGGGGCGACACTGAAGCTTTCTTT. This rearrangement joins TRBV18 to TRBJ1-1, with TRBD1 as a possible D gene (6 bases). Germline-derived CDR1 and CDR2 are KGHSH and LQKENI. The V and J ends lost 2 bases and 3 bases respectively, with 10 bases between them. This CDR3 region has 14 residues.

This clone was observed once. This chain joins TRBV4-2 and TRBJ1-4; D perhaps matches TRBD1 (6 bases). Trimming removed 0 bases at V and 3 bases at J, with 11 bases between. There are 16 residues in the CDR3. CDR1 LGHNA and CDR2 YNFKEQ come from the germline V gene. DNA of the CDR3: TGTGCCAGCAGCCAAGATTCCCCAGGGGCTAATGAAAAACTGTTTTTT. Translation gives CASSQDSPGANEKLFF.

The count of this clone is one. The chain recombines TRBV5-8 with TRBJ2-7, with a possible D match to TRBD1 (5 bases). CDR1 and CDR2 from the germline V gene are SGHTS and YDEGEE. The CDR3 totals 15 residues. The V end was cut by 4 bases, the J end by 0 bases, with 14 bases between. As DNA, the CDR3 is TGTGCCAGCAGCCGCCGGACAAGCAGCTCCTACGAGCAGTACTTC. Translation: CASSRRTSSSYEQYF.

The chain is built from TRBV28 and TRBJ2-3; D gene ambiguous. The CDR3 is made up of 12 amino acids. Germline loops: CDR1 MDHEN, CDR2 SYDVKM. V lost 8 bases, J lost 2 bases, and 8 bases lay in between. The CDR3 is CASGEYTDTQYF. For the CDR3, the DNA is TGTGCCAGCGGAGAGTACACAGATACGCAGTATTTT.

This chain uses TRBV5-1 with TRBJ2-7; 7 nucleotides agree with TRBD1. Losses at the gene ends were 5 bases for V and 4 bases for J; bases not matched to a gene: 15. Germline V CDR1 and CDR2: SGHRS, YFSETQ. The CDR3 sequence is 16 residues long. This CDR3 is CASRGQPTVQGYEQYF. The CDR3, as DNA: TGCGCCAGCAGGGGACAGCCAACTGTCCAGGGGTACGAGCAGTACTTC.

The rearrangement links TRBV5-1 to TRBJ2-5; possible D gene TRBD2, 6 bases. The CDR3 sequence is 15 residues long. The germline V gene encodes CDR1 SGHRS and CDR2 YFSETQ. Trimming took 2 bases from V and 3 from J, leaving 14 bases between them. CDR3 nucleotides: TGCGCCAGCAGCTTTTCAGGCTGGAGGGAAGAGACCCAGTACTTC. Residues: CASSFSGWREETQYF.

There are a few counts of this clone. The J gene is TRBJ1-2, the V gene TRBV6-6; 7 bases are a match to TRBD1. V was clipped by 5 bases and J by 1 base; unmatched bases: 7. The CDR3 is 15 residues long. Germline values: CDR1 MNHNY, CDR2 SVGAGI (reference sequence). DNA for the CDR3: TGTGCCAGCAGTCCTCAGGGGGAACTTAACTATGGCTACACCTTC. Translation gives CASSPQGELNYGYTF.

Only one count was recorded for this clone. The rearrangement uses TRBV5-1 and TRBJ2-1; 7 bases fit TRBD2. J gave up 0 bases and V 2 bases, and 8 bases lay outside the gene matches. The germline gives CDR1 SGHRS, CDR2 YFSETQ. CDR3 size: 17 residues. CDR3 DNA: TGCGCCAGCAGCTTAAGGTCGGCTAGCGGCTCCTACAATGAGCAGTTCTTC. This encodes CASSLRSASGSYNEQFF. Looking up the rest from reference TRBV5-1 and TRBJ2-1 gives the full variable domain: KAGVTQTPRYLIKTRGQQVTLSCSPISGHRSVSWYQQTPGQGLQFLFEYFSETQRNKGNFPGRFSGRQFSNSRSEMNVSTLELGDSALYLCASSLRSASGSYNEQFFGPGTRLTVL.

The chain's CDR3 is CASRGSGSQYGREQYF. The CDR3 DNA reads TGTGCCAGTAGAGGTAGCGGGAGTCAGTACGGTCGGGAGCAGTACTTC. This rearrangement joins TRBV19 to TRBJ2-7; 9 bases are shared with TRBD2. The CDR3 is made up of 16 amino acids. V lost 6 bases and J lost 7; bases outside the gene matches: 16. Germline-derived CDR1 and CDR2 are LNHDA and SQIVND (reference sequence).

The chain uses TRBV15 and TRBJ2-5; D is possibly TRBD2 (6 bases). The V gene lost 2 bases and the J gene lost 5 bases, with 12 bases spanning the gap. Germline V gene sequence: CDR1 LNHNV, CDR2 YYDKDF (reference sequence). The CDR3 length is 14 residues. CDR3: CATSRTSNRETQYF. The CDR3 bases are TGTGCCACCAGCAGAACTAGCAATAGGGAGACCCAGTACTTC.

V is TRBV7-8 and J is TRBJ2-1; D ambiguous. This CDR3 has 11 amino acids. Trimming shortened V by 1 base and J by 12 bases, and 7 bases separated the two germline ends. Germline lookup yields CDR1 SGHVS and CDR2 FQNEAQ. CDR3 loop: CASSLVNGQFF. DNA for the CDR3: TGTGCCAGCAGCTTAGTGAACGGGCAGTTCTTC.

This chain links TRBV5-1 with TRBJ2-1, with 10 bases matching TRBD1. V was pared by 0 bases and J by 4 bases, with 4 bases of the junction left unmatched. Germline lookup yields CDR1 SGHRS and CDR2 YFSETQ. The CDR3 is made up of 16 amino acids. The CDR3 sequence is CASSLDGDRGYNEQFF. The CDR3 DNA reads TGCGCCAGCAGCTTGGATGGGGACAGGGGTTACAATGAGCAGTTCTTC.

V usage is TRBV18 and J usage is TRBJ2-3; the match to TRBD1 covers 10 bases. CDR3 length: 15 amino acids. CDR1 is KGHSH and CDR2 is LQKENI in the germline V gene. Losses at the gene ends were 3 bases for V and 3 bases for J; bases not matched to a gene: 3. The chain's CDR3 is CASSPRDRGTDTQYF. In nucleotides, the CDR3 is TGTGCCAGCTCACCCCGGGACAGGGGAACAGATACGCAGTATTTT.

The gene calls are TRBV5-1 and TRBJ1-4; D remains unclear. Trimming removed 7 bases from V and 7 bases from J, with 11 bases in between. Germline V CDR1 and CDR2: SGHRS, YFSETQ. This CDR3 region has 12 residues. CDR3 nucleotides: TGCGCCAGCGGGGAGGGAGGTGAAAAACTGTTTTTT. As protein: CASGEGGEKLFF.